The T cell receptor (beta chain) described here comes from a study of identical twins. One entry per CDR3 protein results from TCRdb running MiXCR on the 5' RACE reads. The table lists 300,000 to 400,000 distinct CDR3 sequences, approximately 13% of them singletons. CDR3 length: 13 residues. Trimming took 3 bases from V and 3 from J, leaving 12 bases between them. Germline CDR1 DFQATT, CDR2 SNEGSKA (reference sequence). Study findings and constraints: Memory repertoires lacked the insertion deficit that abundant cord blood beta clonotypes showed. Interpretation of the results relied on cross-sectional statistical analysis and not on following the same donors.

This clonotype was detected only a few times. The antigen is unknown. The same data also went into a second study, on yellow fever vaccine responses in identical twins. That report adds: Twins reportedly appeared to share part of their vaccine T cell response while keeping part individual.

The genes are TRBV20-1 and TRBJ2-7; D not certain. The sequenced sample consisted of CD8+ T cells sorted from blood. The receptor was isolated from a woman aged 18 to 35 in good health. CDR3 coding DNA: TGCAGTGCTAGGGGTCACCTAGGCTACGAGCAGTACTTC. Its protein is CSARGHLGYEQYF.